Given below is one T cell receptor beta chain in context. The antigen is undetermined. Sorted-subset replicate PCR reactions were performed with approximately 180 ng DNA, corresponding to 30,000 to 35,000 T cell genomes. TCRdb keeps only in-frame clones here, not all; method: immunoSEQ multiplex PCR. The sample holds about 1,800,000 clones, roughly 94% seen once. The data are from a study of shared clonotypes between healthy human individuals. Study results and limitations: Naive CD4 clonotypes overlapped across a handful of donors at around 4.8%.

The CDR3 has 14 residues. Germline CDR1 reads SGDLS; CDR2 reads YYNGEE. Trimming took 3 bases from V and 1 from J, leaving 9 bases between them. Naive CD8 isolation took CD45RO-negative cells positively selected for CCR7 and excluded terminally differentiated effector memory CD45RA+ cells. The receptor was isolated from a man younger than 35 in good health. Material for sequencing was naive CD8+ T cells sorted from blood. This chain links TRBV9 with TRBJ2-3; weak D call: TRBD1 (6 bases). DNA of the CDR3: TGTGCCAGCAGCGGGGACACCCGCACAGATACGCAGTATTTT. Protein: CASSGDTRTDTQYF. Full variable domain (missing parts from reference TRBV9 and TRBJ2-3): DSGVTQTPKHLITATGQRVTLRCSPRSGDLSVYWYQQSLDQGLQFLIQYYNGEERAKGNILERFSAQQFPDLHSELNLSSLELGDSALYFCASSGDTRTDTQYFGPGTRLTVL.